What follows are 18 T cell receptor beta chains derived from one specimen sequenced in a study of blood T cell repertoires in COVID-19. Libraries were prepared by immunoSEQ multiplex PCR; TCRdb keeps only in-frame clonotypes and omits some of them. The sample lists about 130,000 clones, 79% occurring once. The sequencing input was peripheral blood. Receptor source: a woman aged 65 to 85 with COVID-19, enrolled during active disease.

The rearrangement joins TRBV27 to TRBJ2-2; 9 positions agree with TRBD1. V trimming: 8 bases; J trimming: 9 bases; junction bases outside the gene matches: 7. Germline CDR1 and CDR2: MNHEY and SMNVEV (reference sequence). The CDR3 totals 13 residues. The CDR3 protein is CASLGTGRWELFF. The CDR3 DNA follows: TGTGCCAGCCTAGGGACAGGGAGGTGGGAGCTGTTTTTT.

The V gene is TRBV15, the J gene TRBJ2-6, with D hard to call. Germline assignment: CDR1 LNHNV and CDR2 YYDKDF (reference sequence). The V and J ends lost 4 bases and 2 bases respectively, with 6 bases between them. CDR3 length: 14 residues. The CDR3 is CATSTRTGANVLTF. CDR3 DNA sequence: TGTGCCACCAGCACGAGGACTGGGGCCAACGTCCTGACTTTC.

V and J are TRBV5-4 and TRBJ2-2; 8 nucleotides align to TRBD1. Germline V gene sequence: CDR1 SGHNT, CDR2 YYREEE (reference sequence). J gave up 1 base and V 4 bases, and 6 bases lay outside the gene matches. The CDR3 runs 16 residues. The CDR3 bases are TGTGCCAGCAGCCCCGCCGGGACAGGGAACACCGGGGAGCTGTTTTTT. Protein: CASSPAGTGNTGELFF.

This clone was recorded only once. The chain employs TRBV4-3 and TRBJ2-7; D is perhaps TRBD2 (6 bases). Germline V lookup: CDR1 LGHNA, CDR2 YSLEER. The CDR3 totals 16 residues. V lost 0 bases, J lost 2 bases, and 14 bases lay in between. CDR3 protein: CASSQEAGPSTYEQYF. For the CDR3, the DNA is TGCGCCAGCAGCCAAGAGGCGGGACCTTCTACCTACGAGCAGTACTTC.

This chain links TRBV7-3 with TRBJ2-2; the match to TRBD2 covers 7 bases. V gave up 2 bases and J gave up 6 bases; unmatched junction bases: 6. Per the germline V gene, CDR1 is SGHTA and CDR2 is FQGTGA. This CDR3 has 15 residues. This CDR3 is CASSLDPGRAGELFF. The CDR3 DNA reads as TGTGCCAGCAGCTTAGATCCAGGGAGGGCCGGGGAGCTGTTTTTT.

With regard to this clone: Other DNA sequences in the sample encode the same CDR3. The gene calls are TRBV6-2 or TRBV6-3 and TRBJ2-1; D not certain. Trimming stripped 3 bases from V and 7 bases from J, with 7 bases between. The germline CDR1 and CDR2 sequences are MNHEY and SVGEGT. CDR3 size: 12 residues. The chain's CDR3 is CASSYARNEQFF. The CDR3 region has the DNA TGTGCCAGCAGTTATGCGAGGAATGAGCAGTTCTTC.

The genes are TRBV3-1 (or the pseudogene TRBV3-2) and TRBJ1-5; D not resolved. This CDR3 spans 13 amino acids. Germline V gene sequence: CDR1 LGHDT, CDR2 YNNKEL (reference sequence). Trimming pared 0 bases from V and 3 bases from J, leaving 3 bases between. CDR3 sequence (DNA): TGTGCCAGCAGCCAAGATTACAATCAGCCCCAGCATTTT. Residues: CASSQDYNQPQHF.

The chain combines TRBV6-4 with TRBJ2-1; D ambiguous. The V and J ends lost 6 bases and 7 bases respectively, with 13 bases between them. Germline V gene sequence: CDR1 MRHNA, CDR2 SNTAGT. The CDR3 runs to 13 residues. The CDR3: CASRSKNQNEQFF. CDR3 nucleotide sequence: TGTGCCAGCAGATCTAAAAACCAAAATGAGCAGTTCTTC.

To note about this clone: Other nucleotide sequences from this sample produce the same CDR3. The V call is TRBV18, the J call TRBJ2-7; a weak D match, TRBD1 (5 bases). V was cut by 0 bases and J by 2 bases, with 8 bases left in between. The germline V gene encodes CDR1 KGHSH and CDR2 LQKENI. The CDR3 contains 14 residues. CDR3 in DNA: TGTGCCAGCTCACCACCCGCAGGGACCTACGAGCAGTACTTC. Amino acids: CASSPPAGTYEQYF.

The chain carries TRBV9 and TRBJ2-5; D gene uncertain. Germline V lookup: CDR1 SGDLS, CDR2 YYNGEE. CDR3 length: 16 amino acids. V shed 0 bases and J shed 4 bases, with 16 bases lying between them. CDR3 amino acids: CASSVGAITVGETQYF. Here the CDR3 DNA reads TGTGCCAGCAGCGTAGGAGCTATAACGGTCGGAGAGACCCAGTACTTC.

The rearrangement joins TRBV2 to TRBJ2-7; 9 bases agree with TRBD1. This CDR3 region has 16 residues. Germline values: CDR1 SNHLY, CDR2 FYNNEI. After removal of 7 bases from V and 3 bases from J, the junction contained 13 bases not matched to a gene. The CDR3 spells CASTEVAGQGFYEQYF. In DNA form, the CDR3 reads TGTGCCAGCACCGAAGTGGCGGGACAGGGCTTCTACGAGCAGTACTTC. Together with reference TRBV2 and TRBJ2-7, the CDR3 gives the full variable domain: EPEVTQTPSHQVTQMGQEVILRCVPISNHLYFYWYRQILGQKVEFLVSFYNNEISEKSEIFDDQFSVERPDGSNFTLKIRSTKLEDSAMYFCASTEVAGQGFYEQYFGPGTRLTVT.

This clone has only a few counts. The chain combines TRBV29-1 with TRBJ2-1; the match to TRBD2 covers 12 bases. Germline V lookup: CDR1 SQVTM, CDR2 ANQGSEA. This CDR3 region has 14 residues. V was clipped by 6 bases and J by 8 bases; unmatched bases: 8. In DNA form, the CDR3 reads TGCAGCGTGGGGGGGGGACTAGCGGGCGATGAGCAGTTCTTC. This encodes CSVGGGLAGDEQFF.

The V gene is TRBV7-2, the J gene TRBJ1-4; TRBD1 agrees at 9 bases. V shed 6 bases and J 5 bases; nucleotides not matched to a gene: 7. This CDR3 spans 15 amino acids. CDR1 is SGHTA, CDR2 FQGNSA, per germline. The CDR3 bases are TGTGCCAGCAGTCCCCTAGGGACAGGGAATGAAAAACTGTTTTTT. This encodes CASSPLGTGNEKLFF. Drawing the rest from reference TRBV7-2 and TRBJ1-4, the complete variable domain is GAGVSQSPSNKVTEKGKDVELRCDPISGHTALYWYRQSLGQGLEFLIYFQGNSAPDKSGLPSDRFSAERTGGSVSTLTIQRTQQEDSAVYLCASSPLGTGNEKLFFGSGTQLSVL.

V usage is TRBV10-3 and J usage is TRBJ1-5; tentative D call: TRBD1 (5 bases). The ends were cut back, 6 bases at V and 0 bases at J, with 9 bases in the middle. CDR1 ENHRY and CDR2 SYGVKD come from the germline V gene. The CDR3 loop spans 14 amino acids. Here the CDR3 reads CAIRPDSSNQPQHF. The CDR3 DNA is TGTGCCATCAGACCCGACAGTAGCAATCAGCCCCAGCATTTT.

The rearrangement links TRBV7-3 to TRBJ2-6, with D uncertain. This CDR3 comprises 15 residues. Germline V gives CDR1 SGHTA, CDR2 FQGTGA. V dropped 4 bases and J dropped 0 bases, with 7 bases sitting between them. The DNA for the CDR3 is TGTGCCAGCAGCTCCAGTTTCTCTGGGGCCAACGTCCTGACTTTC. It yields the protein CASSSSFSGANVLTF. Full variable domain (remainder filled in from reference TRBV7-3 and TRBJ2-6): GAGVSQTPSNKVTEKGKYVELRCDPISGHTALYWYRQSLGQGPEFLIYFQGTGAADDSGLPNDRFFAVRPEGSVSTLKIQRTERGDSAVYLCASSSSFSGANVLTFGAGSRLTVL.

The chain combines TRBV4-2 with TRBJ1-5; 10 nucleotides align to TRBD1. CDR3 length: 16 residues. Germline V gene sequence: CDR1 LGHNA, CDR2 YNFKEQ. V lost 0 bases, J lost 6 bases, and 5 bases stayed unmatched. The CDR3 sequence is CASSQEIRDRGQPQHF. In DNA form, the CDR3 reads TGTGCCAGCAGCCAAGAGATTCGGGACAGGGGTCAGCCCCAGCATTTT.

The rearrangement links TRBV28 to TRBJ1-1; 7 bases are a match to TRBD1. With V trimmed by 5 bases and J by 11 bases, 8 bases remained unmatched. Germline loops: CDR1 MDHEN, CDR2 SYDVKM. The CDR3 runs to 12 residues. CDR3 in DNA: TGTGCCAGCAGTATACAGGGGCCCGGGGCTTTCTTT. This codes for CASSIQGPGAFF.

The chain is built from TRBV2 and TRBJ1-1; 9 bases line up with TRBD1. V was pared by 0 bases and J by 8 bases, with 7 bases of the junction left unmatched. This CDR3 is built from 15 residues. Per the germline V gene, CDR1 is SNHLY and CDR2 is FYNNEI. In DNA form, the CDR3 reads TGTGCCAGCAGTGAAGCTGGTGGACAGGGGAGGGAAGCTTTCTTT. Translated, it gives CASSEAGGQGREAFF. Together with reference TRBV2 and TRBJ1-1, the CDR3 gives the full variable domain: EPEVTQTPSHQVTQMGQEVILRCVPISNHLYFYWYRQILGQKVEFLVSFYNNEISEKSEIFDDQFSVERPDGSNFTLKIRSTKLEDSAMYFCASSEAGGQGREAFFGQGTRLTVV.